A single sample gave rise to the 10 T cell receptor beta chains below, sequenced in a study of blood T cells in healthy people across ages. Primers used in a second PCR of about 7 to 12 cycles were a sample-barcoded 5' primer and a J-beta primer mix. MiXCR, applied by TCRdb to the 5' RACE reads, yields one record per CDR3 protein. The table lists about 700,000 distinct CDR3 sequences, about 30% of them singletons. The sequenced sample consisted of blood. Receptor source: a woman aged 80 or over in good health.

This chain joins TRBV6-1 and TRBJ2-7, with 8 bases that match TRBD2. J gave up 1 base and V 3 bases, and 2 bases lay outside the gene matches. The length of the CDR3 is 14 residues. Germline CDR1 reads MNHNS; CDR2 reads SASEGT. CDR3 nucleotides: TGTGCCAGCAGTGAGGGGACTAGATCCTACGAGCAGTACTTC. This translates into CASSEGTRSYEQYF.

The J gene is TRBJ2-7, the V gene TRBV4-3; maybe TRBD1 (5 bases). The CDR3 spans 15 residues. V shed 6 bases and J shed 3 bases, with 18 bases lying between them. Looked up from germline, CDR1 is LGHNA and CDR2 is YSLEER. The CDR3 DNA follows: TGCGCCAGCAGTCAGGGAAGTACAGGTCGCTACGAGCAGTACTTC. This encodes CASSQGSTGRYEQYF.

As for this clonotype: Given a much more abundant clone one base away, this may be a read error. V is TRBV9 and J is TRBJ2-5; possibly TRBD2 for D (6 bases). Gene TRBJ2-1 matches the end of the DNA better, so the J call may be wrong. The CDR3 is 15 residues long. Germline values: CDR1 SGDLS, CDR2 YYNGEE. Written as DNA, the CDR3 is TGTGCCAGCAGCGTAGGACCACTCTCGGGAGAGACCCAGTTCTTC. This codes for CASSVGPLSGETQFF.

The chain carries TRBV28 and TRBJ1-1; 7 bases map to TRBD1. This CDR3 spans 14 amino acids. CDR1 is MDHEN, CDR2 SYDVKM, per germline. J lost 4 bases, V lost 2 bases, and 4 bases had no gene match. This CDR3 reads CASSLIGGGTEAFF. The CDR3 bases are TGTGCCAGCAGTTTAATAGGGGGCGGCACTGAAGCTTTCTTT.

This clonotype was detected ten times or more. The genes are TRBV4-1 and TRBJ2-3; weak D call: TRBD1 (6 bases). The V end lost 1 base, the J end lost 4 bases, and 9 bases lay between the germline ends. Germline V gives CDR1 MGHRA, CDR2 YSYEKL. There are 14 residues in the CDR3. The CDR3 nucleotides are TGCGCCAGCAGCCAAGGACAGGTTCCAGATACGCAGTATTTT. Translation: CASSQGQVPDTQYF.

The chain carries TRBV7-2 and TRBJ2-7; 7 bases align to TRBD1. This CDR3 is 15 amino acids long. Trimming cost V 4 bases and J 0 bases; bases outside gene matches: 6. Germline V lookup: CDR1 SGHTA, CDR2 FQGNSA. The CDR3 is CASSYRGQTSYEQYF. The DNA of the CDR3 is TGTGCCAGCAGCTATAGGGGGCAAACCTCCTACGAGCAGTACTTC.

Only one count was recorded for this clonotype. One base away lies a much larger clone, so this may be a sequencing read error. The chain has TRBV6-5 and TRBJ1-1; D is ambiguous. The CDR3 spans 16 residues. CDR1 is MNHEY, CDR2 SVGAGI, per germline. CDR3 in amino acids: CVSSYGSPQTNTEAFF. The CDR3 DNA reads as TGTGTCAGCAGTTACGGGAGCCCACAAACGAACACTGAAGCTTTCTTT.

The table lists this clonotype with many counts. The J gene is TRBJ1-3, the V gene TRBV10-3, with unresolved D. The germline V gene encodes CDR1 ENHRY and CDR2 SYGVKD. CDR3 size: 14 residues. The V end lost 6 bases, the J end lost 2 bases, and 11 bases lay between the germline ends. The CDR3 loop reads CAIRMDGPGNTIYF. The CDR3 DNA reads as TGTGCCATCAGGATGGACGGCCCTGGAAACACCATATATTTT.

The chain joins TRBV20-1 to TRBJ2-1; tentative D call: TRBD1 (7 bases). V lost 4 bases, J lost 0 bases, and 16 bases lay in between. Germline-derived CDR1 and CDR2 are DFQATT and SNEGSKA (reference sequence). This CDR3 region has 16 residues. The chain's CDR3 is CSAKDPGGSSYNEQFF. CDR3 nucleotide sequence: TGCAGTGCTAAGGACCCAGGGGGGAGCTCCTACAATGAGCAGTTCTTC.

The gene calls are TRBV10-3 and TRBJ1-1, with D possibly TRBD1 on 6 matching bases. Germline-derived CDR1 and CDR2 are ENHRY and SYGVKD. The CDR3 loop spans 14 amino acids. Trimming cost V 5 bases and J 4 bases, with 14 bases left between them. Written as DNA, the CDR3 is TGTGCCATCAGTAAGGACTTAGGGGGCACTGAAGCTTTCTTT. Translation gives CAISKDLGGTEAFF.